Presented here are 21 T cell receptor beta chains from one specimen sequenced in a study of blood T cell repertoires in COVID-19. Clones were read by immunoSEQ multiplex PCR, and TCRdb kept only the in-frame ones, dropping some. The sample lists roughly 250,000 clones, around 86% occurring once. Sequencing used peripheral blood. The origin of the receptors is a woman aged 55-69 years with active or convalescent COVID-19.

The chain employs TRBV30 and TRBJ1-1; 7 bases line up with TRBD1. The CDR3 is 12 residues long. Germline lookup yields CDR1 GTSNPN and CDR2 SVGIG (reference sequence). The CDR3 DNA sequence: TGTGGGGGAAGGGGGCTCAGAACTGAAGCTTTCTTT. Translating it yields CGGRGLRTEAFF.

The rearrangement uses TRBV9 and TRBJ2-2; 14 bases are a match to TRBD2. This CDR3 comprises 17 residues. Germline V gene lookup returns CDR1 SGDLS and CDR2 YYNGEE. V was clipped by 3 bases and J by 6 bases; unmatched bases: 7. CDR3 region: CASSGTSGGPLAGELFF. CDR3 in DNA: TGTGCCAGCAGCGGGACTAGCGGGGGGCCACTAGCCGGGGAGCTGTTTTTT.

This chain uses TRBV2 with TRBJ1-3, with D perhaps TRBD1 (5 bases). The CDR3 sequence is 18 residues long. Per the germline V gene, CDR1 is SNHLY and CDR2 is FYNNEI. With 5 bases removed from V and 1 base from J, the gap between germline ends came to 21 bases. The CDR3 spells CASSSQGSPMGSGNTIYF. The CDR3 nucleotides read TGTGCCAGCAGTAGCCAGGGATCCCCCATGGGGTCTGGAAACACCATATATTTT.

The J gene is TRBJ1-4, the V gene TRBV5-6; 7 bases are a match to TRBD1. The J segment lost 4 bases and the V segment lost 5 bases, leaving 8 bases of the junction unmatched. Germline CDR1 SGHDT, CDR2 YYEEEE. The CDR3 spans 15 residues. CDR3 sequence reads: CASSFGTGVNEKLFF. Here the CDR3 DNA reads TGTGCCAGCAGTTTCGGAACAGGGGTTAATGAAAAACTGTTTTTT.

The CDR3 spells CASSRSDTQYF. The CDR3 coding sequence is TGTGCCAGCAGCCGGTCAGATACGCAGTATTTT. The chain joins TRBV11-2 to TRBJ2-3; D is ambiguous. CDR1 and CDR2 (germline): SGHAT, FQNNGV. This CDR3 region has 11 residues. V lost 5 bases and J 4 bases, leaving 4 bases between the germline ends.

The chain joins TRBV7-2 to TRBJ2-3; no clear D gene. CDR1 is SGHTA, CDR2 FQGNSA, per germline. V was trimmed by 1 base and J by 2 bases, leaving 13 bases between them. There are 16 residues in the CDR3. The CDR3 region is CASSLGSAPYTDTQYF. As DNA, the CDR3 is TGTGCCAGCAGCTTAGGTTCCGCGCCTTACACAGATACGCAGTATTTT.

The rearrangement joins TRBV4-2 to TRBJ1-2, with D uncertain. The germline V and J ends were trimmed by 2 bases and 2 bases, with 15 bases remaining between them. In germline, CDR1 is LGHNA, CDR2 YNFKEQ. CDR3 length equals 16 residues. CDR3 coding DNA: TGTGCCAGCAGCCAAAACTCCGGTCCCTCCAACTATGGCTACACCTTC. As protein: CASSQNSGPSNYGYTF.

This clone has more than one count but fewer than ten. CDR3 in amino acids: CASSEGTANSPLHF. The DNA for the CDR3 is TGTGCCAGCAGTGAGGGGACAGCTAATTCACCCCTCCACTTT. The genes are TRBV6-4 and TRBJ1-6, with 7 bases fitting TRBD1. CDR3 size: 14 residues. Germline CDR1 MRHNA, CDR2 SNTAGT. After removal of 3 bases from V and 6 bases from J, the junction contained 2 bases not matched to a gene.

As for this clone: Other DNA sequences in the same sample also yield this CDR3. CDR3 bases: TGTGCCAGCAGTTACAGGGGCTATGGCTACACCTTC. Translated: CASSYRGYGYTF. The chain recombines TRBV6-5 with TRBJ1-2; perhaps TRBD1 as D (5 bases). The CDR3 spans 12 residues. From germline, CDR1 is MNHEY and CDR2 SVGAGI. The V gene lost 2 bases and the J gene lost 4 bases, with 5 bases spanning the gap.

This clone appeared a single time. The V gene is TRBV10-3, the J gene TRBJ2-2, with D possibly being TRBD1 (6 bases). The V and J ends lost 4 bases and 2 bases respectively, with 17 bases between them. Per germline, CDR1 ENHRY and CDR2 SYGVKD. The CDR3 length is 17 residues. CDR3 in DNA: TGTGCCATCAGTGTAAACAGGGTAGAGCCAAACACCGGGGAGCTGTTTTTT. Amino acids: CAISVNRVEPNTGELFF.

J is TRBJ1-5 and V is TRBV6-5; D is perhaps TRBD1 (5 bases). V gave up 6 bases and J gave up 4 bases, with 16 bases separating them. The CDR3 is 15 amino acids. Germline lookup yields CDR1 MNHEY and CDR2 SVGAGI. The CDR3: CASRTVRYYNQPQHF. CDR3 bases: TGTGCCAGCAGGACAGTTAGATACTATAATCAGCCCCAGCATTTT.

This clone was detected only once. V gene TRBV5-4 combines with J gene TRBJ2-1, with 10 bases lining up with TRBD2. There are 15 residues in the CDR3. Unmatched junction bases numbered 8, after V lost 4 bases and J lost 7 bases. Germline lookup yields CDR1 SGHNT and CDR2 YYREEE (reference sequence). The CDR3, as DNA: TGTGCCAGCAGCCGGAGCGGGGGGGCATTAAATGAGCAGTTCTTC. It yields the protein CASSRSGGALNEQFF.

The V and J genes are TRBV2 and TRBJ2-1, with D possibly TRBD1 on 5 matching bases. The V end lost 3 bases, the J end lost 4 bases, and 13 bases lay between the germline ends. The CDR3 extends over 15 amino acids. From germline, CDR1 is SNHLY and CDR2 FYNNEI. The CDR3 coding sequence is TGTGCCAGCAGTGACCCAGGGTCGGTGTACAATGAGCAGTTCTTC. It encodes CASSDPGSVYNEQFF.

V is TRBV5-5 and J is TRBJ2-5, with 8 bases aligning to TRBD2. Germline values: CDR1 SGHKS, CDR2 YYEKEE (reference sequence). V was pared by 7 bases and J by 3 bases, with 2 bases of the junction left unmatched. The CDR3 spans 12 residues. The CDR3 is CASRAGEETQYF. DNA of the CDR3: TGTGCCAGCCGAGCGGGAGAAGAGACCCAGTACTTC.

This chain uses TRBV6-5 with TRBJ1-5; D perhaps matches TRBD1 (6 bases). This CDR3 has 15 residues. Deletions cut 5 bases from V and 0 bases from J, with 11 bases between. The germline CDR1 and CDR2 sequences are MNHEY and SVGAGI. CDR3 bases: TGTGCCAGCAGTCGACGGACAGCTAGCAATCAGCCCCAGCATTTT. As protein: CASSRRTASNQPQHF.

The V gene is TRBV11-2, the J gene TRBJ2-3, with 8 bases matching TRBD1. CDR3 length: 17 residues. In germline, CDR1 is SGHAT, CDR2 FQNNGV. After removal of 1 base from V and 0 bases from J, the junction contained 6 bases not matched to a gene. For the CDR3, the DNA is TGTGCCAGCAGCTTAGCTTTAGGACAGGGCAGCACAGATACGCAGTATTTT. Encoded protein: CASSLALGQGSTDTQYF.

This chain links TRBV27 with TRBJ2-1; 10 nucleotides line up with TRBD2. There are 12 residues in the CDR3. CDR1 and CDR2 (germline): MNHEY, SMNVEV (reference sequence). V was pared by 6 bases and J by 10 bases, with 3 bases of the junction left unmatched. The CDR3 DNA reads TGTGCCAGCAGCCGAGCGGGAGGGGAGCAGTTCTTC. Translating gives CASSRAGGEQFF.

This chain connects TRBV12-3 or TRBV12-4 to TRBJ2-4; D gene unclear. The V end lost 6 bases, the J end lost 9 bases, and 15 bases lay between the germline ends. The CDR3 is 13 residues long. This CDR3 reads CASSDSGPSIQYF. CDR3 coding DNA: TGTGCCAGCAGCGACTCCGGCCCCAGCATTCAGTACTTC.

V usage is TRBV29-1 and J usage is TRBJ2-1; TRBD1 aligns across 9 bases. Germline assignment: CDR1 SQVTM and CDR2 ANQGSEA. With V trimmed by 5 bases and J by 3 bases, 8 bases remained unmatched. CDR3 size: 15 residues. The CDR3 is CSVQTGQGGYNEQFF. The DNA of the CDR3 is TGCAGCGTTCAGACGGGACAGGGTGGCTACAATGAGCAGTTCTTC.

The chain has TRBV12-3 or TRBV12-4 and TRBJ1-2; D call uncertain. The CDR3 runs to 12 residues. The V end was cut by 6 bases, the J end by 6 bases, with 11 bases between. For the CDR3, the DNA is TGTGCCAGCAGCCTACCCAAAGATGGCTACACCTTC. It encodes CASSLPKDGYTF.

The genes are TRBV7-2 and TRBJ1-1; no definite D call. V lost 2 bases to trimming and J lost 4 bases, with 11 bases between them. This CDR3 spans 14 amino acids. Per the germline V gene, CDR1 is SGHTA and CDR2 is FQGNSA. CDR3 region: CASSLIGAGTEAFF. In nucleotides, the CDR3 is TGTGCCAGCAGCTTAATAGGAGCGGGCACTGAAGCTTTCTTT.